These T cell receptor beta chains were read from a single sample in a study of OX40 agonist ivuxolimab in advanced cancers. Clones were sequenced by immunoSEQ multiplex PCR, and TCRdb holds only the in-frame ones, with some missing. The repertoire holds 30,000 to 40,000 clones, with around 80% as singletons. The specimen comprised CD4+ or CD8+ T cells sorted from blood, sampled in a trial of the OX40 agonist ivuxolimab. The receptors were sampled from an adult with an advanced solid tumor such as melanoma, head and neck, liver or kidney cancer. The CDR3 runs from the conserved cysteine through the conserved F or W. D genes are given only for firm matches. Clone size appears in some rows only: once, few, many, or a class for an expanded clone.

J gene | V gene | D gene | clone size | CDR3 DNA | CDR3 protein
TRBJ2-1 | TRBV7-9 | NA | NA | TGTGCCAGCAGCTTAGAAAGGGGGTTTTACAATGAGCAGTTCTTC | CASSLERGFYNEQFF
TRBJ2-5 | TRBV28 | NA | NA | TGTGCCAGCAGGCCCGAGAACCTGGAGACCCAGTACTTC | CASRPENLETQYF
TRBJ2-5 | TRBV28 | NA | NA | TGTGCCAGCACTTCTCGGGTGGAGACCCAGTACTTC | CASTSRVETQYF
TRBJ2-7 | TRBV28 | NA | once | TGTGCCAGCAGTTCTCAGGGGGGACTAAGGGAGCAGTACTTC | CASSSQGGLREQYF
TRBJ2-1 | TRBV6-1 | TRBD2 | NA | TGTGCCAGCAGCCGGACTAGCGGTCGCAATGAGCAGTTCTTC | CASSRTSGRNEQFF
TRBJ2-5 | TRBV30 | NA | NA | TGTGCCTGGACTACACCACTAACTATGGGGGGGACCCAGTACTTC | CAWTTPLTMGGTQYF
TRBJ2-2 | TRBV5-1 | NA | once | TGCGCCAGCAGCTTCGGTAGGGTGGCGACCGGGGAGCTGTTTTTT | CASSFGRVATGELFF
TRBJ2-3 | TRBV9 | NA | NA | TGTGCCAGCAGCGGGTCGAGCGCCAGCACAGATACGCAGTATTTT | CASSGSSASTDTQYF
TRBJ1-2 | TRBV28 | TRBD1 | NA | TGTGCCAGCAGCCGAGGGACAGGGACTGGCTACACCTTC | CASSRGTGTGYTF
TRBJ1-6 | TRBV19 | NA | NA | TGTGCCAGTAGCCTCTCAGCTGAGGAGTTCAATTCACCCCTCCACTTT | CASSLSAEEFNSPLHF
TRBJ1-5 | TRBV4-2 | TRBD1 | NA | TGTGCCAGCAGAGACAGGGGAGGGAGCAATCAGCCCCAGCATTTT | CASRDRGGSNQPQHF
TRBJ1-5 | TRBV4-2 | NA | NA | TGTGCCAGCAGCCCTAGAGGGGGGGGACAGCCCCAGCATTTT | CASSPRGGGQPQHF
TRBJ1-3 | TRBV30 | NA | NA | TGTGCCTGTTTTCGCCAGGCCGGGGACACCATATATTTT | CACFRQAGDTIYF
TRBJ1-1 | TRBV28 | NA | NA | TGTGCCAGCAGTTTAAGAATATCCGAAGCTTTCTTT | CASSLRISEAFF
TRBJ2-3 | TRBV18 | TRBD2 | medium-sized | TGTGCCAGCTCACCACTTCCGGGACTAGCGGACACAGATACGCAGTATTTT | CASSPLPGLADTDTQYF
TRBJ2-3 | TRBV7-8 | NA | NA | TGTGCCAGCAGCTTTACAGATACGCAGTATTTT | CASSFTDTQYF
TRBJ2-3 | TRBV7-2 | TRBD2 | few | TGTGCCAGCAAACTAGCGGGGGGCGCGAATCCGATTTATACGCAGTATTTT | CASKLAGGANPIYTQYF
TRBJ2-2 | TRBV7-9 | NA | medium-sized | TGTGCCAGCAGCTTGGGAGTGAACACCGGGGAGCTGTTTTTT | CASSLGVNTGELFF
TRBJ1-6 | TRBV11-2 | NA | NA | TGTGCCAGCAGCTCAGTTCAGACGACCTATTCACCCCTCCACTTT | CASSSVQTTYSPLHF
TRBJ2-3 | TRBV29-1 | NA | NA | TGCAGCGTGGCGGGTGGGGGGGCGGCAGATACGCAGTATTTT | CSVAGGGAADTQYF
TRBJ2-5 | TRBV5-6 | TRBD1 | once | TGTGCCAGCAGCTTAGACACAGGACAGGGGGGGACCCAGTACTTC | CASSLDTGQGGTQYF
TRBJ2-5 | TRBV10-3 | TRBD2 | once | TGTGCCATCAGTGGGACTAGCGGCCAAGAGACCCAGTACTTC | CAISGTSGQETQYF
TRBJ2-7 | TRBV18 | NA | once | TGTGCCAGCTCACCGCGAGAGGGTGATGGGAGCTACGAGCAGTACTTC | CASSPREGDGSYEQYF
TRBJ2-4 | TRBV28 | NA | NA | TGTGCCAGCAGTCCCCGGACAGCCTCGGCCAAAAACATTCAGTACTTC | CASSPRTASAKNIQYF
TRBJ2-3 | TRBV15 | TRBD1 | NA | TGTGCCACCAGGGAACCGATTGGGACAGGGGGGACAGATACGCAGTATTTT | CATREPIGTGGTDTQYF
TRBJ1-1 | TRBV5-1 | NA | NA | TGCGCCAGCAGCAGGACTATATCCTCTGAGGCCGAAGCTTTCTTT | CASSRTISSEAEAFF
TRBJ2-7 | TRBV6-1 | TRBD1 | NA | TGTGCCAGCAGTGCAGGGGGTATTGTCTACGAGCAGTACTTC | CASSAGGIVYEQYF